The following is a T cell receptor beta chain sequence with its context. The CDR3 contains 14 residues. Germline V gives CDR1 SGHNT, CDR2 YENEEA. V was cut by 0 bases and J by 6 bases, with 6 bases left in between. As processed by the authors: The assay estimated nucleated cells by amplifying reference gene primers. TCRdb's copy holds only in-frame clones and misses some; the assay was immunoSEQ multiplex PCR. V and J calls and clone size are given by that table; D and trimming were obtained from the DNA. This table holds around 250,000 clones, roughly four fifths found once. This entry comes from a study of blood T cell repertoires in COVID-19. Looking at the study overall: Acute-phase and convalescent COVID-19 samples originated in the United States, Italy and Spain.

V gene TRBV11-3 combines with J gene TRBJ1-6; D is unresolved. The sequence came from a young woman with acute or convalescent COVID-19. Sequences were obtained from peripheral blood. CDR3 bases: TGTGCCAGCAGCTTAGACGGCGGTAATTCACCCCTCCACTTT. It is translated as CASSLDGGNSPLHF.